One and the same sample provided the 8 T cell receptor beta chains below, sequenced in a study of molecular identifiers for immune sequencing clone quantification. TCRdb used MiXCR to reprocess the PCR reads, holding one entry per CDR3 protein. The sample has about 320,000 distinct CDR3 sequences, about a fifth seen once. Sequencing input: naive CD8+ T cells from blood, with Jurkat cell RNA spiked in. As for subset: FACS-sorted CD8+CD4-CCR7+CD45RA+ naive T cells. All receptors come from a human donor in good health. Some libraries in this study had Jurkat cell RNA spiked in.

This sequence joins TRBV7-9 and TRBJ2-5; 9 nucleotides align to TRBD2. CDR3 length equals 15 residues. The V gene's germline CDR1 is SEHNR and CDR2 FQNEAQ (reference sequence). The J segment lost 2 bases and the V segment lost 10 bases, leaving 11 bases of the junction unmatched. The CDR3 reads CATSETAGGQETQYF. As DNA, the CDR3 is TGTGCCACATCAGAGACAGCGGGGGGACAAGAGACCCAGTACTTC.

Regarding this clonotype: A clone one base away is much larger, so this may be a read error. The DNA of the CDR3 is TGTGCCAGCAACGTGGGATACGAGCAGTACTTC. The encoded protein is CASNVGYEQYF. This rearrangement joins TRBV5-3 to TRBJ2-7; the D is unclear. TRBV5-3 has ORF status, its function being uncertain. The CDR3 loop spans 11 amino acids. Deletions cut 8 bases from V and 4 bases from J, with 10 bases between.

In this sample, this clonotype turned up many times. DNA for the CDR3: TGCAGCGTTGAAGATCTTTTGGGGTCTAGGGGCAATCAGCCCCAGCATTTT. Translating gives CSVEDLLGSRGNQPQHF. The chain is built from TRBV29-1 and TRBJ1-5; no reliable D call. Germline V CDR1 and CDR2: SQVTM, ANQGSEA. The CDR3 runs 17 residues. Trimming cost V 0 bases and J 2 bases, with 17 bases left between them. Full variable domain (remainder filled in from reference TRBV29-1 and TRBJ1-5): SAVISQKPSRDICQRGTSLTIQCQVDSQVTMMFWYRQQPGQSLTLIATANQGSEATYESGFVIDKFPISRPNLTFSTLTVSNMSPEDSSIYLCSVEDLLGSRGNQPQHFGDGTRLSIL.

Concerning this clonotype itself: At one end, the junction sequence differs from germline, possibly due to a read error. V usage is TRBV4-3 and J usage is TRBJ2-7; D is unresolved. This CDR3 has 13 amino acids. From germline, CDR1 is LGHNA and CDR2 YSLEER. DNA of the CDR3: TGCGCCAGCAGCCAAGACGGGCTCTACGGGCAGTACTTC. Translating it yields CASSQDGLYGQYF.

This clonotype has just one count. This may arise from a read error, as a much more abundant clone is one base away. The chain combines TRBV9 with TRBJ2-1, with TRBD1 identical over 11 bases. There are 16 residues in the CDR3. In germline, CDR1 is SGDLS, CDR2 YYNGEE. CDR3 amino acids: CASSPLGTGGYNGQFF. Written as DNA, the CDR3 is TGTGCCAGCAGCCCCCTTGGGACAGGGGGTTACAATGGGCAGTTCTTC.

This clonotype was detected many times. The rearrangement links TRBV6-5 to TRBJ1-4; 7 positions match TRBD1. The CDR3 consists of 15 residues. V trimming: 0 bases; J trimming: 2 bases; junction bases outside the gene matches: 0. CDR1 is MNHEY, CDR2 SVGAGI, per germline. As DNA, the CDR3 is TGTGCCAGCAGTTACTCGACAGGGACTAATGAAAAACTGTTTTTT. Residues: CASSYSTGTNEKLFF.

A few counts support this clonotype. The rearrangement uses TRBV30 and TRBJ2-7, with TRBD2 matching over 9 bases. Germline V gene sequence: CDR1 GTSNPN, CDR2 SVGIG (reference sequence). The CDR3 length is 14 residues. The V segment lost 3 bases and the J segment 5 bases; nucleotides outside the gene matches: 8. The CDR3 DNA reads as TGTGCCTGGAGACGGGCAGCGGGAGGAGACGAGCAGTACTTC. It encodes CAWRRAAGGDEQYF.

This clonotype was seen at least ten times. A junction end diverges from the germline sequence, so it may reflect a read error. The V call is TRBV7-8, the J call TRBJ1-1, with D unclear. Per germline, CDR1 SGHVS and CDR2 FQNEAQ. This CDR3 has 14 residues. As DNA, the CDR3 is TGCGCCAGCAGCTTGGCCCCTGAGAACACTGAAGCTTTCTTT. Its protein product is CASSLAPENTEAFF.